These 21 T cell receptor beta chains were all obtained from the same sample, sequenced in a study of cytotoxic CD8 clonotypes in ibrutinib-treated CLL. The repertoire was sequenced with immunoSEQ multiplex PCR; TCRdb's copy has only in-frame clones and lacks some. The profile covers more than 300,000 clones, with roughly 79% appearing a single time and roughly 7% taken by the ten largest. The sequenced sample was PBMCs, obtained before ibrutinib treatment. The receptors were gathered from a human donor with chronic lymphocytic leukemia.

This clone was seen only a few times. The chain uses TRBV19 and TRBJ1-2; D is undetermined. Germline assignment: CDR1 LNHDA and CDR2 SQIVND (reference sequence). The V end lost 5 bases, the J end lost 8 bases, and 15 bases lay between the germline ends. This CDR3 comprises 13 residues. CDR3 sequence (DNA): TGTGCCAGTAGTGAGGAGTTGGGAGAAGGCTACACCTTC. Amino acid sequence: CASSEELGEGYTF.

The chain employs TRBV25-1 and TRBJ1-5; TRBD1 agrees at 8 bases. V lost 6 bases, J lost 3 bases, and 4 bases stayed unmatched. This CDR3 is built from 14 residues. Germline lookup yields CDR1 MGHDK and CDR2 SYGVNS. CDR3 protein: CASRGQEPNQPQHF. The CDR3 bases are TGTGCCAGCAGGGGACAGGAACCCAATCAGCCCCAGCATTTT.

The chain combines TRBV7-2 with TRBJ1-5; TRBD1 aligns across 9 bases. Germline lookup yields CDR1 SGHTA and CDR2 FQGNSA. The CDR3 runs to 16 residues. With 2 bases clipped from V and 7 bases from J, the junction kept 9 bases outside the gene matches. The DNA for the CDR3 is TGTGCCAGCAGCTTATACGGGACAGGGTCAGGGCAGCCCCAGCATTTT. Its protein product is CASSLYGTGSGQPQHF.

The chain uses TRBV6-5 and TRBJ1-1; no clear D gene. V was shortened by 5 bases and J by 1 base, with 14 bases between the two germline ends. CDR1 MNHEY and CDR2 SVGAGI come from the germline V gene. CDR3 size: 15 residues. The CDR3 sequence: CASSRGRSSNTEAFF. In DNA, the CDR3 is TGTGCCAGCAGTCGTGGACGGTCTTCGAACACTGAAGCTTTCTTT.

This rearrangement joins TRBV20-1 to TRBJ1-1; D possibly corresponds to TRBD1 (5 bases). Trimming removed 1 base at V and 10 bases at J, with 10 bases between. This CDR3 has 11 residues. Germline values: CDR1 DFQATT, CDR2 SNEGSKA (reference sequence). CDR3 protein: CSARVPGGAFF. CDR3 DNA: TGCAGTGCTAGAGTTCCTGGGGGAGCTTTCTTT.

The chain joins TRBV5-6 to TRBJ2-7, with D possibly TRBD1 on 6 matching bases. V was clipped by 2 bases and J by 2 bases, with 11 bases between them. Germline CDR1 and CDR2: SGHDT and YYEEEE. The CDR3 extends over 14 amino acids. The CDR3 loop is CASSFPTGPYEQYF. DNA for the CDR3: TGTGCCAGCAGCTTTCCGACAGGACCCTACGAGCAGTACTTC.

The chain employs TRBV7-2 and TRBJ2-1; a possible D gene is TRBD1 (5 bases). This CDR3 spans 13 amino acids. Germline V lookup: CDR1 SGHTA, CDR2 FQGNSA. The V and J ends lost 5 bases and 8 bases respectively, with 13 bases between them. CDR3: CASSLQGGDEQFF. The CDR3 DNA reads TGTGCCAGCAGCCTCCAGGGTGGAGATGAGCAGTTCTTC.

The J gene is TRBJ2-2, the V gene TRBV7-2, with unresolved D. Germline V lookup: CDR1 SGHTA, CDR2 FQGNSA. The CDR3 sequence is 15 residues long. V lost 2 bases to trimming and J lost 0 bases, with 7 bases between them. The CDR3 sequence is CASSLQHSNTGELFF. As DNA, the CDR3 is TGTGCCAGCAGCTTACAACACTCGAACACCGGGGAGCTGTTTTTT. The whole variable domain, filled in from reference TRBV7-2 and TRBJ2-2, reads GAGVSQSPSNKVTEKGKDVELRCDPISGHTALYWYRQSLGQGLEFLIYFQGNSAPDKSGLPSDRFSAERTGGSVSTLTIQRTQQEDSAVYLCASSLQHSNTGELFFGEGSRLTVL.

The rearrangement links TRBV7-9 to TRBJ2-7, with TRBD2 identical over 8 bases. The CDR3 loop spans 15 amino acids. Per germline, CDR1 SEHNR and CDR2 FQNEAQ (reference sequence). V lost 5 bases, J lost 2 bases, and 8 bases stayed unmatched. The CDR3 region is CASSGSGNLPYEQYF. The CDR3 DNA sequence: TGTGCCAGCAGCGGTAGCGGGAATTTACCCTACGAGCAGTACTTC.

This sequence joins TRBV6-5 and TRBJ1-2; D not resolved. Germline V gives CDR1 MNHEY, CDR2 SVGAGI. V dropped 2 bases and J dropped 4 bases, with 8 bases sitting between them. The CDR3 length is 13 residues. CDR3 DNA sequence: TGTGCCAGCAGTTACAGGAGCTTCTATGGCTACACCTTC. The encoded protein is CASSYRSFYGYTF.

The chain carries TRBV27 and TRBJ2-7; 8 bases agree with TRBD1. The V gene end was trimmed by 5 bases and the J gene end by 3 bases; junction bases not matched to a gene: 6. There are 14 residues in the CDR3. CDR1 is MNHEY and CDR2 is SMNVEV in the germline V gene (reference sequence). CDR3 in DNA: TGTGCCAGCAGTATAGGACAGGGAGTCTACGAGCAGTACTTC. It encodes CASSIGQGVYEQYF.

Of note for this clone: This may arise from a read error, as a much more abundant clone is one base away. The J gene is TRBJ2-3, the V gene TRBV25-1; 8 bases align to TRBD2. Germline V gene lookup returns CDR1 MGHDK and CDR2 SYGVNS. Unmatched junction bases numbered 1, after V lost 5 bases and J lost 0 bases. This CDR3 region has 14 residues. The CDR3 protein is CASSLAGSTDTQYF. CDR3 DNA: TGTGCCAGCAGTTTAGCGGGAAGCACAGATACGCAGTATTTT. Complete variable domain (other parts from reference TRBV25-1 and TRBJ2-3): EADIYQTPRYLVIGTGKKITLECSQTMGHDKMYWYQQDPGMELHLIHYSYGVNSTEKGDLSSESTVSRIRTEHFPLTLESARPSHTSQYLCASSLAGSTDTQYFGPGTRLTVL.

The chain combines TRBV7-8 with TRBJ1-1; TRBD1 agrees at 8 bases. The CDR3 extends over 15 amino acids. V lost 5 bases and J lost 5; bases outside the gene matches: 10. Germline values: CDR1 SGHVS, CDR2 FQNEAQ. The CDR3 sequence is CASSPLRGRGTEAFF. As DNA, the CDR3 is TGTGCCAGCAGCCCGCTCAGGGGGCGCGGAACTGAAGCTTTCTTT.

This rearrangement joins TRBV4-1 to TRBJ1-2; a weak D match, TRBD1 (6 bases). Looked up from germline, CDR1 is MGHRA and CDR2 is YSYEKL. The CDR3 sequence is 15 residues long. V was cut by 2 bases and J by 8 bases, with 18 bases left in between. CDR3 amino acids: CASSQNVQGLRGYTF. The CDR3 nucleotides read TGCGCCAGCAGCCAAAATGTACAGGGACTTCGAGGCTACACCTTC.

The chain carries TRBV7-2 and TRBJ1-5, with D unclear. This CDR3 is 16 amino acids long. Trimming cost V 5 bases and J 0 bases, with 14 bases left between them. CDR1 and CDR2 from the germline V gene are SGHTA and FQGNSA. CDR3 region: CASSRRAWGSNQPQHF. CDR3 nucleotide sequence: TGTGCCAGCAGCCGCCGGGCCTGGGGTAGCAATCAGCCCCAGCATTTT. The complete variable domain, with remaining parts taken from reference TRBV7-2 and TRBJ1-5, reads GAGVSQSPSNKVTEKGKDVELRCDPISGHTALYWYRQSLGQGLEFLIYFQGNSAPDKSGLPSDRFSAERTGGSVSTLTIQRTQQEDSAVYLCASSRRAWGSNQPQHFGDGTRLSIL.

The V call is TRBV9, the J call TRBJ1-1, with 11 bases matching TRBD1. The CDR3 loop spans 15 amino acids. The trim removed 5 bases at V and 3 bases at J, leaving 6 bases unmatched. The germline V gene has CDR1 SGDLS and CDR2 YYNGEE. The DNA for the CDR3 is TGTGCCAGCAGTCTCTCGGGACAGGGGGACACTGAAGCTTTCTTT. Translation gives CASSLSGQGDTEAFF.

The count of this clone is one. The chain uses TRBV4-1 and TRBJ1-5; D is uncertain. The V end lost 5 bases, the J end lost 0 bases, and 11 bases lay between the germline ends. Germline-derived CDR1 and CDR2 are MGHRA and YSYEKL. This CDR3 is built from 15 residues. The CDR3 DNA sequence: TGCGCCAGCAGCGTCGTAGGCAGTAGCAATCAGCCCCAGCATTTT. Its translation: CASSVVGSSNQPQHF.

The sample holds a few counts of this clone. Additional DNA sequences in this sample encode the identical CDR3. J is TRBJ2-1 and V is TRBV9; 12 bases line up with TRBD2. This CDR3 comprises 16 residues. The V gene's germline CDR1 is SGDLS and CDR2 YYNGEE. V dropped 0 bases and J dropped 4; count of bases not matched to a gene: 2. The CDR3: CASSVEGLAGYNEQFF. The CDR3 bases are TGTGCCAGCAGCGTAGAGGGACTAGCGGGTTACAATGAGCAGTTCTTC.

The chain is built from TRBV27 and TRBJ2-1, with 12 bases aligning to TRBD2. V gave up 5 bases and J gave up 9 bases; unmatched junction bases: 8. This CDR3 is built from 15 residues. Per the germline V gene, CDR1 is MNHEY and CDR2 is SMNVEV (reference sequence). The CDR3 region is CASSARLAGVGEQFF. The CDR3 region has the DNA TGTGCCAGCAGTGCCCGACTAGCGGGAGTGGGTGAGCAGTTCTTC.

The chain recombines TRBV6-1 with TRBJ1-1; D is unclear. Germline CDR1 MNHNS, CDR2 SASEGT. V lost 4 bases, J lost 4 bases, and 19 bases lay in between. This CDR3 spans 16 amino acids. The CDR3: CASSVKPPQDGTEAFF. The CDR3 nucleotides are TGTGCCAGCAGTGTTAAACCGCCCCAAGACGGCACTGAAGCTTTCTTT.

The chain recombines TRBV5-1 with TRBJ1-2, with TRBD1 matching over 8 bases. This CDR3 comprises 13 residues. Germline V gene lookup returns CDR1 SGHRS and CDR2 YFSETQ. Trimming at V came to 4 bases and at J to 8 bases, leaving 7 bases not matched to a gene. The chain's CDR3 is CASSIGQGRGYTF. CDR3 sequence (DNA): TGCGCCAGCAGCATCGGACAGGGCCGCGGCTACACCTTC.